The rows below give T cell receptor beta chains drawn from one sample of a study of CD8 T cells in Susac syndrome. A single record per CDR3 protein comes from TCRdb applying MiXCR to the immunoSEQ multiplex PCR reads. The table lists about 150,000 distinct CDR3 sequences, approximately 95% of them singletons. Sequenced input: CD4+ T cells from PBMCs. Receptors originate from a human donor with Susac syndrome. CDR3s leave out the opening cysteine and the closing phenylalanine or tryptophan. A D gene is named only where the DNA matches it firmly.

d_call,v_call,cdr3_aa
TRBD2,TRBV12-3/TRBV12-4,ASSFLASGGSGANVLT
TRBD2,TRBV5-4,ASNPGGLTETQY
NA,TRBV25-1,ASSESATGVRYT
NA,TRBV19,ASSPRISDGYT
NA,TRBV7-8,ASSTRTAALDTQY
TRBD1,TRBV29-1,SVPPQGAGETQY
TRBD1,TRBV5-1,ASSLGGTGIYEQY
NA,TRBV7-2,ASSDRGRREGTQY
NA,TRBV20-1,SASSWRANTEAF
NA,TRBV15,ATSRATGTTVNQPQH
TRBD2,TRBV24-1,ATSDLDSSGNTGELF
NA,TRBV7-8,ASSLDSWSEAF
NA,TRBV3-1,ASSPGPTETQY
NA,TRBV5-1,ASSSDGGTEAF
TRBD2,TRBV20-1,SVRAGGGTRNEQF
TRBD2,TRBV18,ASSLGLGYEQF
NA,TRBV19,ASSPGGSHQAQH
TRBD1,TRBV15,ATSRDLGGVETQY
TRBD1,TRBV6-2/TRBV6-3,ASSFGQGAGETQY
NA,TRBV15,ATSRDRGAREKLF
NA,TRBV7-8,ASRLGASGANVLT
TRBD2,TRBV11-2,ASSLDQRGETQY
NA,TRBV29-1,SVEWGADTQY
NA,TRBV7-2,ASAGGMNTEAF